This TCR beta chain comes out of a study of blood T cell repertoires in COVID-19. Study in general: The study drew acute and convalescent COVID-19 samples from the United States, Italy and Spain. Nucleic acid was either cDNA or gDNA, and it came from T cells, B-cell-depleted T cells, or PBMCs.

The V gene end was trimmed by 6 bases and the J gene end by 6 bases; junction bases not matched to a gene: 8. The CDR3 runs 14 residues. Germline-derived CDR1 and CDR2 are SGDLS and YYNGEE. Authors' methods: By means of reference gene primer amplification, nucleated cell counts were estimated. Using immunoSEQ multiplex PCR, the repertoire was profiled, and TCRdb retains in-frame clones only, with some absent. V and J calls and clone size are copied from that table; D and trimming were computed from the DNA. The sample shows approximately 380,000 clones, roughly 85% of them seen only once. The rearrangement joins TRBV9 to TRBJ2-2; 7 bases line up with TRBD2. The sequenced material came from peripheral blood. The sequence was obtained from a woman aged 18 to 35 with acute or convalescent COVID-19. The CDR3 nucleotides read TGTGCCAGCACCTATAGGGAGGGGTCCGGGGAGCTGTTTTTT. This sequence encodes CASTYREGSGELFF.